Below, 5 T cell receptor beta chains from the same sample are listed, as sequenced in a study of response to subunit inactivated influenza vaccine. TCRdb independently ran MiXCR on the RT-PCR reads; one entry per CDR3 protein. The sample lists more than 450,000 distinct CDR3 sequences, about 12% occurring once. Source: PBMCs from blood, taken on the day of vaccination. These receptors were obtained from a man aged 45-65 years who received an inactivated influenza vaccine.

CDR3 protein: CSVEGDRDNEQFF. Here the CDR3 DNA reads TGCAGCGTTGAGGGAGACAGAGACAATGAGCAGTTCTTC. This chain connects TRBV29-1 to TRBJ2-1; D possibly uses TRBD1 or TRBD2 (5 bases each). This CDR3 is built from 13 residues. V gave up 3 bases and J gave up 5 bases, with 11 bases separating them. Looked up from germline, CDR1 is SQVTM and CDR2 is ANQGSEA.

The genes are TRBV20-1 and TRBJ2-5; no definite D call. Germline CDR1 and CDR2: DFQATT and SNEGSKA (reference sequence). There are 15 residues in the CDR3. Trimming took 5 bases from V and 4 from J, leaving 20 bases between them. In DNA, the CDR3 is TGCAGTGCTCTAACTCAAGGACGATCTCGAGAGACCCAGTACTTC. Translating it yields CSALTQGRSRETQYF.

This clonotype occurred a few times. The chain links TRBV29-1 to TRBJ2-6, with 7 nucleotides matching TRBD1. The germline gives CDR1 SQVTM, CDR2 ANQGSEA. There are 16 residues in the CDR3. With 4 bases clipped from V and 0 bases from J, the junction kept 6 bases outside the gene matches. This chain's CDR3 is CSVGAGGDSGANVLTF. DNA for the CDR3: TGCAGCGTTGGGGCAGGGGGAGACTCTGGGGCCAACGTCCTGACTTTC. Full variable domain (remainder filled in from reference TRBV29-1 and TRBJ2-6): SAVISQKPSRDICQRGTSLTIQCQVDSQVTMMFWYRQQPGQSLTLIATANQGSEATYESGFVIDKFPISRPNLTFSTLTVSNMSPEDSSIYLCSVGAGGDSGANVLTFGAGSRLTVL.

The chain links TRBV7-2 to TRBJ2-3, with TRBD2 identical over 13 bases. V gave up 1 base and J gave up 10 bases; unmatched junction bases: 5. The CDR3 has 15 amino acids. Germline-derived CDR1 and CDR2 are SGHTA and FQGNSA. For the CDR3, the DNA is TGTGCCAGCAGCTTAGAGAGGACTAGCGGGAGCGCGCAGTATTTT. This codes for CASSLERTSGSAQYF.

This clonotype was detected a few times. The chain carries TRBV20-1 and TRBJ2-7; D might be TRBD1 or TRBD2, each matching 6 bases. The CDR3 is 13 residues long. The germline CDR1 and CDR2 sequences are DFQATT and SNEGSKA (reference sequence). Trimming pared 6 bases from V and 3 bases from J, leaving 15 bases between. The CDR3 DNA sequence: TGCAGTGCGCCCTCCGGGGGCTACTACGAGCAGTACTTC. Its protein is CSAPSGGYYEQYF.